This paragraph reports one T cell receptor (beta chain). What it recognizes is unknown. This sample was included in a study of blood T cells in healthy people across ages. Then a second PCR, running about 6 to 12 cycles, was carried out with a sample-barcoded 5' primer and a J-beta primer mix. MiXCR was run by TCRdb on the 5' RACE reads, yielding one entry per CDR3 protein. The sample lists some 800,000 distinct CDR3 sequences, about 42% occurring once. Every donor gave approximately 10 milliliters of peripheral blood. Per germline, CDR1 LGHDT and CDR2 YNNKEL (reference sequence). The CDR3 length is 14 residues. Whole-study results and caveats: Older age went with lower TCR beta diversity per million T cells, in a roughly linear way. PBMC samples, being unsorted, prevented any conclusive comparison of naive and antigen-experienced cells.

V gene TRBV3-1 combines with J gene TRBJ2-5; D may be TRBD2 (6 bases). The DNA matches TRBJ2-7 better at its end, which makes the J call doubtful. Material for sequencing was blood. The receptor's source is a man aged 55 to 69 in good health. CDR3 DNA sequence: TGTGCCAGCAGCCGACGACTAGGTTCCTACGAGCAGTACTTC. As protein: CASSRRLGSYEQYF.